This T cell receptor beta chain originates from a study of OX40 agonist ivuxolimab in advanced cancers. Background on the study: The patients got ivuxolimab, which is an agonistic anti-OX40 (CD134) antibody. Regarding the study as a whole: The study observed clonal expansion of CD4+ and CD8+ blood T cells by week 6 at 0.1 to 3.0 mg/kg.

As to this clone: Its specificity is not known.

Some clones are missing from TCRdb's copy, which holds only in-frame ones; the method was immunoSEQ multiplex PCR. In the table there are tens of thousands of clones, about 90% of which are singletons. If patients had autoimmune disease history or systemic immunosuppression, they were excluded. This sequence was found in an adult with an advanced solid tumor such as melanoma, head and neck, liver or kidney cancer. This material consisted of CD4+ or CD8+ T cells sorted from blood, taken in a trial of the OX40 agonist ivuxolimab.

CDR3 region: CASRKTGTPTYEQYF. The CDR3 DNA sequence: TGCGCCAGCAGGAAAACCGGGACACCTACCTACGAGCAGTACTTC. This sequence joins TRBV5-1 and TRBJ2-7, with D possibly matching TRBD1 (6 bases). Trimming took 5 bases from V and 2 from J, leaving 17 bases between them. The CDR3 loop spans 15 amino acids. CDR1 is SGHRS, CDR2 YFSETQ, per germline. The variable domain in full, completed from reference TRBV5-1 and TRBJ2-7, reads KAGVTQTPRYLIKTRGQQVTLSCSPISGHRSVSWYQQTPGQGLQFLFEYFSETQRNKGNFPGRFSGRQFSNSRSEMNVSTLELGDSALYLCASRKTGTPTYEQYFGPGTRLTVT.